The clone carrying this T cell receptor (beta chain) was seen only a few times. The sample originates from a study of blood T cell repertoires in COVID-19. Germline V gene sequence: CDR1 SGHNT, CDR2 YYREEE (reference sequence). The CDR3 contains 13 residues. Trimming cost V 4 bases and J 2 bases, with 10 bases left between them. Assay: immunoSEQ multiplex PCR; the TCRdb copy retains only in-frame clones and omits some. The sample contains 65,000 to 75,000 clones, 78% of which appear only once. The chain links TRBV5-4 to TRBJ2-7; a weak D match, TRBD2 (6 bases). The sample taken for sequencing was peripheral blood. This clonotype was sampled from a human donor in a cohort sampled during active COVID-19. CDR3 nucleotides: TGTGCCAGCAGCCCGGGACTGACCTACGAGCAGTACTTC. As protein: CASSPGLTYEQYF.